This T cell receptor beta chain was recorded in a study of blood T cells in healthy people across ages. Study results and caveats: The unsorted PBMCs prevented any conclusive comparison of naive versus antigen-experienced cells.

With respect to this clonotype: Its matching antigen is unknown.

Together with a sample-barcoded 5' primer, a J-beta primer mix was included in a second PCR lasting about 7 to 11 cycles. TCRdb recomputed calls from the 5' RACE reads with MiXCR, one row per CDR3 protein. The table shows roughly 800,000 distinct CDR3 sequences, with about 25% occurring only once. Germline V CDR1 and CDR2: SQVTM, ANQGSEA. The CDR3 consists of 12 residues. Trimming removed 6 bases at V and 2 bases at J, with 11 bases between. These same records also appear under a second study, on T cells of mothers and their children.

The genes are TRBV29-1 and TRBJ2-7; D unresolved. This receptor was identified in a boy aged 10-17 years in good health. The sequencing input was blood. The DNA of the CDR3 is TGCAGCGTATCCGACTGGACCTACGAGCAGTACTTC. Protein sequence: CSVSDWTYEQYF.